This T cell receptor beta chain was recovered during a study of a mutant IDH1 vaccine in newly diagnosed glioma. At the level of the study: Commencement of vaccination occurred 4-6 weeks following radiotherapy alone, or concurrently with temozolomide cycles.

Described time point: week 11, during vaccination. Every vaccine dose comprised 300 ug of mutant IDH1 20-mer peptide plus topical imiquimod. Remarks on this clone: The target antigen is unknown.

Measured with immunoSEQ multiplex PCR; TCRdb has only the in-frame clones, and not every one. The data show roughly 120,000 clones, approximately 87% seen once. The CDR3 is 14 amino acids. J gave up 5 bases and V 4 bases, and 8 bases lay outside the gene matches. Per germline, CDR1 SGDLS and CDR2 YYNGEE. The sequence came from a woman aged 45 to 65 with glioma. V and J are TRBV9 and TRBJ2-5; 7 positions match TRBD2. Sequencing used PBMCs, obtained from a glioma patient whose treatment included an IDH1 peptide vaccine. The CDR3 DNA reads TGTGCCAGCAGCCTCCGGGGGGTCGGGGAGACCCAGTACTTC. Its translation: CASSLRGVGETQYF. The full variable domain, with the rest looked up from reference TRBV9 and TRBJ2-5, is DSGVTQTPKHLITATGQRVTLRCSPRSGDLSVYWYQQSLDQGLQFLIQYYNGEERAKGNILERFSAQQFPDLHSELNLSSLELGDSALYFCASSLRGVGETQYFGPGTRLLVL.